This entry concerns a single T cell receptor (beta chain). These data come from a study of technical replicates of blood from several donors. Profiled with immunoSEQ multiplex PCR; TCRdb holds only in-frame clones, not every one. The table includes more than 90,000 clones, roughly 95% detected once. This CDR3 region has 15 residues. Germline CDR1 is SGHAT and CDR2 is FQDESV (reference sequence). V was trimmed by 5 bases and J by 0 bases, leaving 13 bases between them. What was sequenced was T cells isolated from PBMCs. The chain is built from TRBV11-1 and TRBJ1-1; possibly TRBD1 for D (6 bases). This TCR came from a human donor in good health. CDR3 sequence: CASSKYRAMNTEAFF. The CDR3 DNA is TGTGCCAGCAGCAAATACAGGGCTATGAACACTGAAGCTTTCTTT.